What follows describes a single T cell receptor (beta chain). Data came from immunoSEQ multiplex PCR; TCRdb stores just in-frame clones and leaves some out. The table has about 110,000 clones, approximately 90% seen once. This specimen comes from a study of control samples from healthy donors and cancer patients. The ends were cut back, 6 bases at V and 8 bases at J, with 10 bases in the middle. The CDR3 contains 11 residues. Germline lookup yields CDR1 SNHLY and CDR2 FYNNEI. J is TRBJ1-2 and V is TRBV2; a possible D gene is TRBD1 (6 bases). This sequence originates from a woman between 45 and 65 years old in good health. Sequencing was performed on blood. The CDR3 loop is CASRVGGGYTF. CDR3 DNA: TGTGCCAGCAGGGTAGGGGGAGGCTACACCTTC.